The present entry profiles one T cell receptor (beta chain) with its context. Its antigen is undetermined. Other nucleotide sequences in the sample specify the same CDR3. Per the germline V gene, CDR1 is MDHEN and CDR2 is SYDVKM. V was pared by 3 bases and J by 4 bases, with 7 bases between. This CDR3 has 12 amino acids. The sample is drawn from a study of T cells in localized non-small cell lung cancer. The data were produced by immunoSEQ multiplex PCR, yet TCRdb's version contains in-frame clones alone and is incomplete. Of around 41,000 clones listed, around 88% are singletons. Study-wide results and caveats: Measurement of T cell clonality placed uninvolved adjacent lung highest, above the level in tumor. Longer overall survival was linked to higher blood T cell density. For the top 100 tumor clones, a median roughly 56 also appeared in adjacent lung.

This TCR was sampled from a man between 35 and 75 years old with stage I lung adenocarcinoma. The rearrangement uses TRBV28 and TRBJ2-7, with D possibly matching TRBD2 (6 bases). The specimen was peripheral blood, collected before any cancer treatment. DNA for the CDR3: TGTGCCAGCAGTTTGGGGGGTTACGAGCAGTACTTC. As protein: CASSLGGYEQYF.